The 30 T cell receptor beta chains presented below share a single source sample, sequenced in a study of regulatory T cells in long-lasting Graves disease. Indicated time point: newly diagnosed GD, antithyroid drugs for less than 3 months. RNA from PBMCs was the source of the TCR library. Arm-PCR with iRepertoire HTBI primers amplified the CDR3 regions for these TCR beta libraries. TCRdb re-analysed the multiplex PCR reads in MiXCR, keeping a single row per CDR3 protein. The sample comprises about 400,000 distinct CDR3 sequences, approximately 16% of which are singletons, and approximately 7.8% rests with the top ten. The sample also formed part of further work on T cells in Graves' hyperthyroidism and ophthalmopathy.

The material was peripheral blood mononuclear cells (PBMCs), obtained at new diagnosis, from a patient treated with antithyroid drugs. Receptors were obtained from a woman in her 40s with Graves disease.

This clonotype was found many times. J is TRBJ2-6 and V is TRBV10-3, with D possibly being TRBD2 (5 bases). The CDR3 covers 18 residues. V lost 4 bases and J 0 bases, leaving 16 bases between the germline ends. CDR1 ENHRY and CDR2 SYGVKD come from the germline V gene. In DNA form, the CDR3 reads TGTGCCATCAGTGCCGGGGAGAACTCCTACTCTGGGGCCAACGTCCTGACTTTC. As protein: CAISAGENSYSGANVLTF.

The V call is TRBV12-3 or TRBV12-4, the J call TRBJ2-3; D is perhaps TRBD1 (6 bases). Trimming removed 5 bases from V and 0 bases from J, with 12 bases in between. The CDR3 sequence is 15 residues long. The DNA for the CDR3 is TGTGCCAGCAGTCCAGGGGCGTTAAGCACAGATACGCAGTATTTT. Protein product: CASSPGALSTDTQYF.

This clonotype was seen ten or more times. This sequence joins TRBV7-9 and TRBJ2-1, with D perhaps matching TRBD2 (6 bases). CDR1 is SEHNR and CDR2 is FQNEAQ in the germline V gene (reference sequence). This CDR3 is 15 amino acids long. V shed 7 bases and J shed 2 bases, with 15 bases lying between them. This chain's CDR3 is CASTEGGTAYNEQFF. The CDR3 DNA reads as TGTGCCAGCACCGAGGGAGGAACGGCCTACAATGAGCAGTTCTTC.

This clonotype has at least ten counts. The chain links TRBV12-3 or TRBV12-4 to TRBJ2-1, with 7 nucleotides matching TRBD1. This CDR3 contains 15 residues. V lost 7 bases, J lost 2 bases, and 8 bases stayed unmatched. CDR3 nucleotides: TGTGCCAGCATCCTACAGGGGCCACCCTACAATGAGCAGTTCTTC. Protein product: CASILQGPPYNEQFF.

CDR3 residues: CASSLPWSDEQFF. DNA for the CDR3: TGTGCCAGCAGCTTACCCTGGAGTGATGAGCAGTTCTTC. V gene TRBV7-9 combines with J gene TRBJ2-1; D is uncertain. Trimming removed 2 bases from V and 8 bases from J, with 10 bases in between. The CDR3 covers 13 residues. Per the germline V gene, CDR1 is SEHNR and CDR2 is FQNEAQ (reference sequence).

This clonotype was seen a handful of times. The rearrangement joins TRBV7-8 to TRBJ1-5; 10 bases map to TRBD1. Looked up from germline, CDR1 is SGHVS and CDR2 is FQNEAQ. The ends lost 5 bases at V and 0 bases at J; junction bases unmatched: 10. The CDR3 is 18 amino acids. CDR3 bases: TGTGCCAGCAGCCCCCGGGACAGGGGACCTTATAGCAATCAGCCCCAGCATTTT. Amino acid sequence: CASSPRDRGPYSNQPQHF. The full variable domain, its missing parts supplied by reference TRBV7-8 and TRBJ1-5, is GAGVSQSPRYKVAKRGQDVALRCDPISGHVSLFWYQQALGQGPEFLTYFQNEAQLDKSGLPSDRFFAERPEGSVSTLKIQRTQQEDSAVYLCASSPRDRGPYSNQPQHFGDGTRLSIL.

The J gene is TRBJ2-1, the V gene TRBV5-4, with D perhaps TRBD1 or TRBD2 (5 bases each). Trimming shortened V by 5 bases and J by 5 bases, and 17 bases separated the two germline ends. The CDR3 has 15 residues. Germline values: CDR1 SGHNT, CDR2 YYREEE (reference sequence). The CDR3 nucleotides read TGTGCCAGCAGTGCCGGGACCTCCTTAGACAATGAGCAGTTCTTC. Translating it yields CASSAGTSLDNEQFF.

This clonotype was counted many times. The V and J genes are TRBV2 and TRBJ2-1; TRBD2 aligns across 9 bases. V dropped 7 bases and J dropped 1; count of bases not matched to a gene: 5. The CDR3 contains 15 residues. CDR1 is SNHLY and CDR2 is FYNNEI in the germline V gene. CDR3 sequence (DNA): TGTGCCAGCACCTCTAGCGGGACTTCCTACAATGAGCAGTTCTTC. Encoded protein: CASTSSGTSYNEQFF.

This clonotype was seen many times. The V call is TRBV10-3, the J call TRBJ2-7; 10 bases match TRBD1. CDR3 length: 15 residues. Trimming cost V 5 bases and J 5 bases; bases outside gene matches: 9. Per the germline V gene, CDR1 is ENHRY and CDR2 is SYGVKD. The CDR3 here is CAISPLQDRGDEQYF. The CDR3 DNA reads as TGTGCCATCAGTCCGCTACAGGACAGGGGGGACGAGCAGTACTTC.

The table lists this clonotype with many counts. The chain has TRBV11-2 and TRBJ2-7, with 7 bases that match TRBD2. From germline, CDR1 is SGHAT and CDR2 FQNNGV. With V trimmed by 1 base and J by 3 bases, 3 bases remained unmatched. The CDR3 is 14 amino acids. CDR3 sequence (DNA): TGTGCCAGCAGCTTAGCGGGAGGATACTACGAGCAGTACTTC. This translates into CASSLAGGYYEQYF.

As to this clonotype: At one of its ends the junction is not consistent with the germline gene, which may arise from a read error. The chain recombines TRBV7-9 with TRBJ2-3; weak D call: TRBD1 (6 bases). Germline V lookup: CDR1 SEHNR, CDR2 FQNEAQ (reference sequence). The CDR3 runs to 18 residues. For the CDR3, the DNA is TGTACCAGCAGCTTTAGTTTTCGGGCAACACAGGGATGGGATACGCAGTATTTT. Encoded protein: CTSSFSFRATQGWDTQYF.

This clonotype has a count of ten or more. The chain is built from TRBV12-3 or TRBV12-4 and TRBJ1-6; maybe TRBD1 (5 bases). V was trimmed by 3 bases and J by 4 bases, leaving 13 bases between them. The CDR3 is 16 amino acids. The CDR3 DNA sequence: TGTGCCAGCAGTTTCGGTGGGACCGAATATAATTCACCCCTCCACTTT. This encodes CASSFGGTEYNSPLHF.

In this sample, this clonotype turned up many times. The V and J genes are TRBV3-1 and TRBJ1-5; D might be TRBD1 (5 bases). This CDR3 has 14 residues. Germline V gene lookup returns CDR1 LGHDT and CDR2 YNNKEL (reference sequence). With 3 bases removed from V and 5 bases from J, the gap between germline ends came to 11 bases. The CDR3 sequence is CASSQDTGDQPQHF. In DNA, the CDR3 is TGTGCCAGCAGCCAGGATACAGGCGATCAGCCCCAGCATTTT.

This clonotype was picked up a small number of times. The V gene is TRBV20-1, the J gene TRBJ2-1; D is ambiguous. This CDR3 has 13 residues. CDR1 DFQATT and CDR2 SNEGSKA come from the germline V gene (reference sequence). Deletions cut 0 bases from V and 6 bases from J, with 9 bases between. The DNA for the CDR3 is TGCAGTGCTAGAGATAACTCTATCAATGAGCAGTTCTTC. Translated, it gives CSARDNSINEQFF.

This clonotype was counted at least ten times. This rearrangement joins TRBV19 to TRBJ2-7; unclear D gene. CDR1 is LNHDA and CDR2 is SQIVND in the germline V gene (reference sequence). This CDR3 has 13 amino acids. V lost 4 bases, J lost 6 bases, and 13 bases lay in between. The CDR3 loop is CASSNPAASEQYF. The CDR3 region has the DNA TGTGCCAGTAGTAACCCGGCAGCTAGCGAGCAGTACTTC.

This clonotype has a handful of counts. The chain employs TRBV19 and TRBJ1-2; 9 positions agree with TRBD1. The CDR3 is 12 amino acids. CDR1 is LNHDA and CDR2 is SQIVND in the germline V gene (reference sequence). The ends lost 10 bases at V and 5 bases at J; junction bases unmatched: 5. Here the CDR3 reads CAIGQGRYGYTF. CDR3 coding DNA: TGTGCCATAGGACAGGGGAGGTATGGCTACACCTTC.

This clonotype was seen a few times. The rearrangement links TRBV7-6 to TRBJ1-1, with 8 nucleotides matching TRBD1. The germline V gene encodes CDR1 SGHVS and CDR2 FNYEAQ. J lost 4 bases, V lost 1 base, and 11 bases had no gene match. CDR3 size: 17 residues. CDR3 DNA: TGTGCCAGCAGCTTAGGAGGCCAGGGGGCGTTGGGCACTGAAGCTTTCTTT. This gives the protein CASSLGGQGALGTEAFF.

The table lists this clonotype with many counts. The CDR3 is CASSSPPLAEETQYF. DNA for the CDR3: TGTGCCAGCAGCTCCCCCCCCCTAGCGGAAGAGACCCAGTACTTC. V usage is TRBV11-2 and J usage is TRBJ2-5, with TRBD2 identical over 7 bases. The CDR3 runs 15 residues. The germline gives CDR1 SGHAT, CDR2 FQNNGV. V was pared by 4 bases and J by 3 bases, with 8 bases of the junction left unmatched.

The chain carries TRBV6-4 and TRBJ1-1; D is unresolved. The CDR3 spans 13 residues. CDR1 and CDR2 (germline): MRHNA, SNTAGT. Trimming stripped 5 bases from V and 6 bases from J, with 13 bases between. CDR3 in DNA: TGTGCCAGCAGTTACTTGAGTAAGGCTGAAGCTTTCTTT. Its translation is CASSYLSKAEAFF.

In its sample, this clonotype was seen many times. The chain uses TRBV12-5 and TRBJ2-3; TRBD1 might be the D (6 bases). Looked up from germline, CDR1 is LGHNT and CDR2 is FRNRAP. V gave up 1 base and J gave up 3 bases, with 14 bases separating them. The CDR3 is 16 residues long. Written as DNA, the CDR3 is TGTGCTAGTGGTTTGGGTGGACAGCCCCAAACAGATACGCAGTATTTT. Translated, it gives CASGLGGQPQTDTQYF.

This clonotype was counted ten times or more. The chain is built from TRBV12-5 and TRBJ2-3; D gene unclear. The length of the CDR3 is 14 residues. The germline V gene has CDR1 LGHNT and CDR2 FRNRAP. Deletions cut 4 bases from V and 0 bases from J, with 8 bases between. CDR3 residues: CASGYGDSTDTQYF. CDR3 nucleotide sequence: TGTGCTAGTGGTTATGGGGATAGCACAGATACGCAGTATTTT.

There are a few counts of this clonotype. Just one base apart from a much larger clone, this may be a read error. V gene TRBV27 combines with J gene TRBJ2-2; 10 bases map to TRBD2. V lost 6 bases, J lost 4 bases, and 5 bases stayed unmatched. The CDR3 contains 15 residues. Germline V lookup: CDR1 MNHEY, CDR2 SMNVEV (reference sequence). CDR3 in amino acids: CASSLAGGGTGELFF. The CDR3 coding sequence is TGTGCCAGCAGCTTAGCGGGAGGAGGCACCGGGGAGCTGTTTTTT.

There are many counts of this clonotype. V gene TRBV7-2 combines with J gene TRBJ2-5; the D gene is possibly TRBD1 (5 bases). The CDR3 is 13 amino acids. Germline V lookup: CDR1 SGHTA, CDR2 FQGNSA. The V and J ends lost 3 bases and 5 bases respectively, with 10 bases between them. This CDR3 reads CASSFRWGETQYF. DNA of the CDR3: TGTGCCAGCAGCTTCCGATGGGGCGAGACCCAGTACTTC.

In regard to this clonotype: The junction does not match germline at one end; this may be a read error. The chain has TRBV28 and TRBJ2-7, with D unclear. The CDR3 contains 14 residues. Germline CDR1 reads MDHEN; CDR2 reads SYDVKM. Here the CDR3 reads CTSSLSQQPYEQYF. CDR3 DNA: TGTACCAGCAGTTTAAGCCAACAGCCCTACGAGCAGTACTTC.

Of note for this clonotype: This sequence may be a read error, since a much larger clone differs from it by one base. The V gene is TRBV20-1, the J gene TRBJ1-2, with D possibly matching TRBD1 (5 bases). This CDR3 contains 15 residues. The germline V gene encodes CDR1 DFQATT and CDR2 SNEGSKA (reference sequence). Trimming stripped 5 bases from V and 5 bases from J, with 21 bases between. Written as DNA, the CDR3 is TGCAGTGCTGTAGCCCCGCAGGAGCCAGGGTATGGCTACACCTTC. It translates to CSAVAPQEPGYGYTF.

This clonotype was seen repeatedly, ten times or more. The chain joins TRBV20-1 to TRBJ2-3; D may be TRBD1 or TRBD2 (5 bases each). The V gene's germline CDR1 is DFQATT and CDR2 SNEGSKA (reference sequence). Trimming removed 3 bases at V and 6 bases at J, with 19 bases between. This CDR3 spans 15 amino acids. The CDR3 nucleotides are TGCAGTGCTAGGGCCTCACGGGACGTTTTGGATACGCAGTATTTT. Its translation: CSARASRDVLDTQYF.

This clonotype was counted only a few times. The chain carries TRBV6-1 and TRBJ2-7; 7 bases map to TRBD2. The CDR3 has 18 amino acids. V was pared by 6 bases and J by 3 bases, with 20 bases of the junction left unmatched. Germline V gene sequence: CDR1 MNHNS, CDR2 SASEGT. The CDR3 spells CASSVYIPGGGTLYEQYF. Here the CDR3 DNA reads TGTGCCAGCAGCGTTTATATCCCGGGAGGAGGAACCCTCTACGAGCAGTACTTC.

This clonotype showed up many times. The CDR3 protein is CAISDGTVQHF. The CDR3, as DNA: TGTGCCATCAGTGACGGGACAGTCCAGCATTTT. This chain connects TRBV10-3 to TRBJ1-5; TRBD1 agrees at 7 bases. CDR1 and CDR2 from the germline V gene are ENHRY and SYGVKD. The trim removed 3 bases at V and 12 bases at J, leaving 2 bases unmatched. CDR3 length: 11 residues.

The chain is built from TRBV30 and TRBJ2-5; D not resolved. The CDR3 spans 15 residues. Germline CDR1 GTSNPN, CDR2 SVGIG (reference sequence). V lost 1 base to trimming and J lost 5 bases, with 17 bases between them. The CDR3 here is CAWSANFGARETQYF. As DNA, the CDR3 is TGTGCCTGGAGTGCCAATTTTGGTGCAAGGGAGACCCAGTACTTC.

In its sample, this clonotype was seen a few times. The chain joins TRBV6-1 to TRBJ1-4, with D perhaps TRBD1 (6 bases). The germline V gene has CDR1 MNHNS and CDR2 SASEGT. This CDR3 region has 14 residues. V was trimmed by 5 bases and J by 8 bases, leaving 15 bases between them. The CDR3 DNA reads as TGTGCCAGCAGTCAACAGGGCGTGCCGGAAAAACTGTTTTTT. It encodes CASSQQGVPEKLFF.